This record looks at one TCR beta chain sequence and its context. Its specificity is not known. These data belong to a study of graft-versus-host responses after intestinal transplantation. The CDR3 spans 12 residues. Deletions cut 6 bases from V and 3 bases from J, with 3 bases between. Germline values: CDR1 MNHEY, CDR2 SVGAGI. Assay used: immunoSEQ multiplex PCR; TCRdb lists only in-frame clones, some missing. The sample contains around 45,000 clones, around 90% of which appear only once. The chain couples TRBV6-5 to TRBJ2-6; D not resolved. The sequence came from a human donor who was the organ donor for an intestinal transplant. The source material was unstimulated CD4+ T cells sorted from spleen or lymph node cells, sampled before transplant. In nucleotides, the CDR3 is TGTGCCAGCAGGGGTGGGGCCAACGTCCTGACTTTC. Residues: CASRGGANVLTF.